This T cell receptor (beta chain) originates from a study of radiotherapy plus CTLA-4 blockade in lung cancer (dated by TCRdb to 2016 to 2019). Regarding the complete study: Objective responses occurred in roughly a sixth of enrolled patients, and 30% to 40% achieved disease control. What the work shows at the level of the full study, not this receptor alone: Increased serum interferon-beta after radiation, together with early dynamic changes in blood T cell clones, were reported to be the strongest predictors of response. TCR clones derived from tumors expanded in peripheral blood after treatment with radiotherapy and ipilimumab.

Library prep was done by the immunoSEQ multiplex PCR assay. As stored in TCRdb, this immuneACCESS dataset retains in-frame rearrangements with V and J assigned. A fraction of the clones does not appear; measured against another copy, unresolved V genes explain less than half of the discrepancy, and the remainder lacks a known reason. Within this sample are about 85,000 clones, with approximately 84% of them counted one time only. The top ten hold approximately 2% of the sample. With respect to this clone: Its antigen remains undetermined. No quality values exist for individual bases; no much larger clone is one base distant.

The study tested focal radiation therapy combined with CTLA-4 blockade (ipilimumab) in patients with chemo-refractory metastatic non-small-cell lung cancer. CDR1 and CDR2 were assigned from the germline V gene as SGHAT and FQNNGV. Germline trimming: 0 bases from V, 11 bases from J; junction bases outside gene matches: 7. Measured from the cysteine to the phenylalanine, the CDR3 is 15 residues long. Only the CDR3 portion is preserved as DNA: 45 bases, with reading frame beginning at the first base. Here the chain combines TRBV11-2 and TRBJ1-6, with TRBD1 matching 7 junction bases. The sequencing used peripheral blood, collected from a patient treated with radiotherapy plus ipilimumab. The TCR was taken from a human donor with non-small cell lung cancer who had a partial response to radiotherapy plus ipilimumab. This receptor has the CDR3 CASSLELVTGTPLHF. The bases are TGTGCCAGCAGCTTAGAACTTGTGACAGGGACACCCCTCCACTTT.